This is a list of T cell receptor beta chains from one sample in a study of Ad26.COV2.S vaccination and SARS-CoV-2 variants. Method: immunoSEQ multiplex PCR; TCRdb's copy keeps in-frame clones and lacks some. Seen here are 500,000 or so clones, roughly 87% observed once, and the top ten hold 2% to 3%. This specimen was peripheral blood, taken in a trial of Ad26.COV2.S vaccine versus placebo. The receptors were gathered from a person between 18 and 65 years old who received the Ad26.COV2.S COVID-19 vaccine or a placebo. Each CDR3 is given with its conserved first and last residue. A D gene is named only where the DNA matches it firmly.

TRBD1 TRBJ1-2 TRBV4-1 TGCGCCAGCAGCCAACTCCGGTTTAAGACAGGGGGACCTAACTATGGCTACACCTTC CASSQLRFKTGGPNYGYTF
NA TRBJ1-5 TRBV4-3 TGCGCCACCCGAGATCACATCTATAGCAATCAGCCCCAGCATTTT CATRDHIYSNQPQHF
TRBD2 TRBJ2-1 TRBV12-3/TRBV12-4 TGTGCCAGCAGGGGGGGGGTCTACAATGAGCAGTTCTTC CASRGGVYNEQFF
NA TRBJ1-5 TRBV19 TGTGCCAGTAGTACAGATGGTGTAAGCAATCAGCCCCAGCATTTT CASSTDGVSNQPQHF
NA TRBJ1-4 TRBV18 TGTGCCAGCTCACCTGTGCTGGGATACGAAAAACTGTTTTTT CASSPVLGYEKLFF
NA TRBJ1-1 TRBV6-2/TRBV6-3 TGTGCCAGCAGCCTCCGGGACACCGGGCGGGACACTGAAGCTTTCTTT CASSLRDTGRDTEAFF
NA TRBJ1-4 TRBV5-1 TGCGCCAGCAGCTCTCAAGGGGCAACTAATGAAAAACTGTTTTTT CASSSQGATNEKLFF
TRBD1 TRBJ2-7 TRBV27 TGTGCCAGCAGTTTATCTTGGGGGACAGGGATTTACGAGCAGTACTTC CASSLSWGTGIYEQYF
TRBD1 TRBJ1-4 TRBV7-9 TGTGCCAGCAGCGCCGGGGACAGGGGACGCGAAAAACTGTTTTTT CASSAGDRGREKLFF
NA TRBJ2-7 TRBV6-5 TGTGCCAGCCCCGGGCCCCCGCCCTACGAGCAGTACTTC CASPGPPPYEQYF